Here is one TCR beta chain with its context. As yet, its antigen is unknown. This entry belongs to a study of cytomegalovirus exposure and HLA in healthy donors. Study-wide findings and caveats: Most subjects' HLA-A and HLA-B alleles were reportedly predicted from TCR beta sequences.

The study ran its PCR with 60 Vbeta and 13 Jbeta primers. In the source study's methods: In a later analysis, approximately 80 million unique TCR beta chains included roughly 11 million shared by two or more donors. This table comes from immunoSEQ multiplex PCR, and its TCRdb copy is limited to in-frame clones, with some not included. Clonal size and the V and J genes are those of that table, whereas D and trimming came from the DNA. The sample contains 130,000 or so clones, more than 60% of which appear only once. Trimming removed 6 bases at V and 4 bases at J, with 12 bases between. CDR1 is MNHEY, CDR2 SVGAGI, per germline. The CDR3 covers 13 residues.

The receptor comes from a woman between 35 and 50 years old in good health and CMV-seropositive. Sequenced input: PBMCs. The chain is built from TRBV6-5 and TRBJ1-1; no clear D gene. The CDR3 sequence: CASSRGWGTEAFF. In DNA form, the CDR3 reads TGTGCCAGCAGCCGGGGTTGGGGCACTGAAGCTTTCTTT.